This T cell receptor beta chain was recorded in a study of blood T cells in healthy people across ages (dated by TCRdb to between 2014 and 2017). Study-wide context: In model experiments, template switching captured roughly one uniquely barcoded TCR beta cDNA molecule for every two T cells. To track age-related changes in TCR beta repertoire diversity, the study relied on deep sequencing normalized with unique cDNA molecular identifiers. The donors were split into four age groups: young (average roughly 15 years), middle-aged (39), aged (approximately 59) and long-lived (approximately 80). To avoid experimental bias, donors of different ages were distributed randomly across sequencing lanes. Two additional independent replicas of 1 million unique cDNA reads from the same blood draw were analyzed for two donors (one aged 18 to 29 and one aged 80 or older). Broader findings and caveats from the paper: Because the CMV infection status of the donors was unknown, age-related changes in expanded clonotypes may potentially have been confounded. Since profiling was done on bulk unsorted PBMCs, naive and antigen-experienced compartments could not be conclusively compared. A strong correlation was found between observed TCR beta diversity and the percentage of naive T cells measured by flow cytometry. The long-lived group showed more naive CD4+ T cells, fewer expanded clones and increased TCR diversity than the aged group, suggesting age selection. As age increased, observed TCR beta diversity per million T cells dropped in a roughly linear way, and a significant reduction was already evident by age 40. Estimates of total diversity based on one million sequenced T cells were considered lower bounds and underestimates.

The receptor library was made with 5' RACE. The reads were generated on an Illumina HiSeq 2500. A second PCR of about 6 to 11 cycles was performed with a sample-barcoded 5' primer and a J-beta primer mix. A unique molecular identifier was introduced onto each TCR beta cDNA molecule by a template-switch 5' adaptor carrying 12 random nucleotides. Each sample yielded at least 2.5 million CDR3-containing paired-end reads. All of the RNA was converted into first-strand cDNA using the Mint cDNA synthesis kit, with a TRBC-specific oligonucleotide serving as the primer. All cDNA was treated with uracil-DNA glycosylase and then went through a first 18-cycle PCR with the universal primers M1SS and BC2_uni_R. Per the original workflow: Normalization of each sample was performed by random selection of 1 million high-quality reads, each carrying a distinct molecular identifier. Reads sharing molecular identifiers were discarded rather than binned into consensus sequences. MiTCR, set to a Q25 quality threshold and the strictest error-elimination algorithm, was used for CDR3 identification, clonotype clustering and error correction. A nonparametric unseen species model with Euler transformation was used to estimate lower-bound total TCR beta diversity. TCRdb reran the public reads through fastp at Q25 and MiXCR, keeping productive beta chains. Merged by CDR3 protein, the rows form single entries marked with the most common genes and DNA. TCRdb, rather than the study authors, made the V and J calls. The sample has about 1,800,000 distinct CDR3 sequences on record, roughly 27% of them singletons. The leading ten clones occupy less than 9.5% of the sample.

With regard to this clonotype: No cognate antigen has been identified for it. A clone one base away is much larger, so this may be a read error.

The roughly 38 donors, aged roughly 6 to 95 years, were systemically healthy Caucasian individuals from Russia. Approximately 10 milliliters of peripheral blood were collected from each donor into EDTA-treated Vacutainer tubes. PBMCs were isolated by Ficoll-Paque density-gradient centrifugation, with at least 6 million obtained per sample. Total RNA was extracted from PBMCs with Trizol reagent, with at least 5.5 micrograms obtained per sample. For every donor, flow cytometry on a PBMC aliquot measured the percentage of naive CD45RAhigh/CD27high T cells. Sequencing input: blood. This receptor was taken from a woman aged 30 to 39 in good health.

The DNA sequence reads TGCGCCAGCAGCCGGATAGGGCCCTACGAGCAGTACTTC. This translates into CASSRIGPYEQYF. The chain joins TRBV5-1 to TRBJ2-7, with the D segment identity uncertain. Counted from cysteine to phenylalanine, this CDR3 has 13 amino acids. CDR3 DNA is the only sequence kept; it has 39 bases, read in frame from the first base. CDR1 and CDR2 were assigned from the germline V gene as SGHRS and YFSETQ. V drops 4 bases and J drops 2 bases, leaving 10 bases in between.